A single sample gave rise to the 12 T cell receptor beta chains below, sequenced in a study of T cell repertoires in cytomegalovirus infection. TCRdb ran MiXCR on the reads and lists one entry per CDR3 protein. The sample carries nearly 550,000 distinct CDR3 sequences, about 15% recorded once. The sample was CD8+ T cells from PBMCs. The receptors shown here come from a human donor in good health (CMV status not recorded). Some clones in this sample may be carry-over from other donors' samples.

In this sample, this clonotype turned up many times. V usage is TRBV29-1 and J usage is TRBJ1-1; D possibly corresponds to TRBD1 (5 bases). The CDR3 runs 12 residues. Germline-derived CDR1 and CDR2 are SQVTM and ANQGSEA. The CDR3 here is CRGQGMNTEAFF. The CDR3 DNA sequence: TGCAGGGGGCAGGGCATGAACACTGAAGCTTTCTTT.

This clonotype was picked up one time. This chain's CDR3 is CASSHPGLTSYEQYF. DNA of the CDR3: TGTGCCAGCAGCCACCCGGGACTAACCTCCTACGAGCAGTACTTC. The gene calls are TRBV3-1 and TRBJ2-7; TRBD2 aligns across 7 bases. The trim removed 3 bases at V and 0 bases at J, leaving 5 bases unmatched. This CDR3 spans 15 amino acids. The germline CDR1 and CDR2 sequences are LGHDT and YNNKEL (reference sequence).

About this clonotype itself: One end of the junction fails to match germline, which may point to a read error. The chain employs TRBV11-1 and TRBJ2-2; 14 bases agree with TRBD2. Germline V gives CDR1 SGHAT, CDR2 FQDESV (reference sequence). The CDR3 is 17 amino acids. The CDR3 nucleotides are TGTGCCAGAAGCTCTTTGGGACTAGCGGGAGTCGCAGGGGAGCTGTTTTTT. This gives the protein CARSSLGLAGVAGELFF.

The CDR3 spells CASSQEWGSRDEQFF. In DNA form, the CDR3 reads TGTGCCAGCAGCCAAGAGTGGGGTAGCAGGGATGAGCAGTTCTTC. The V call is TRBV4-2, the J call TRBJ2-1, with TRBD1 as a possible D gene (5 bases). Looked up from germline, CDR1 is LGHNA and CDR2 is YNFKEQ. Trimming pared 0 bases from V and 8 bases from J, leaving 14 bases between. The CDR3 is made up of 15 amino acids.

This clonotype was detected only a few times. This rearrangement joins TRBV28 to TRBJ2-1; the D gene is possibly TRBD2 (5 bases). Between the trimmed V and J ends, which lost 5 bases and 7 bases, there was a span of 21 bases. This CDR3 region has 16 residues. The germline CDR1 and CDR2 sequences are MDHEN and SYDVKM. The CDR3 loop is CASSSPSRDFVNEQFF. The CDR3 DNA is TGTGCCAGCAGTAGTCCCTCCCGGGATTTCGTGAATGAGCAGTTCTTC.

This clonotype was counted at least ten times. This rearrangement joins TRBV7-9 to TRBJ2-1, with a tentative D call TRBD2 (5 bases). The CDR3 runs to 15 residues. Trimming cost V 0 bases and J 1 base, with 7 bases left between them. Germline lookup yields CDR1 SEHNR and CDR2 FQNEAQ (reference sequence). The chain's CDR3 is CASSLAWESYNEQFF. DNA for the CDR3: TGTGCCAGCAGCTTAGCGTGGGAGTCCTACAATGAGCAGTTCTTC. Drawing the rest from reference TRBV7-9 and TRBJ2-1, the complete variable domain is DTGVSQNPRHKITKRGQNVTFRCDPISEHNRLYWYRQTLGQGPEFLTYFQNEAQLEKSRLLSDRFSAERPKGSFSTLEIQRTEQGDSAMYLCASSLAWESYNEQFFGPGTRLTVL.

Here the CDR3 DNA reads TGCAGTGCTTTCTCTCGGGACACCATATATTTT. It translates to CSAFSRDTIYF. This sequence joins TRBV20-1 and TRBJ1-3, with D hard to call. V gave up 5 bases and J gave up 8 bases, with 10 bases separating them. CDR1 and CDR2 (germline): DFQATT, SNEGSKA (reference sequence). The CDR3 totals 11 residues.

There are many counts of this clonotype. V and J are TRBV10-3 and TRBJ2-5; D is uncertain. The germline V and J ends were trimmed by 8 bases and 3 bases, with 19 bases remaining between them. There are 15 residues in the CDR3. Germline lookup yields CDR1 ENHRY and CDR2 SYGVKD. CDR3 residues: CAILTSVPREETQYF. CDR3 in DNA: TGTGCCATCCTAACATCAGTTCCCCGGGAAGAGACCCAGTACTTC.

The chain employs TRBV27 and TRBJ2-1; 9 bases agree with TRBD2. The CDR3 is 16 amino acids. Looked up from germline, CDR1 is MNHEY and CDR2 is SMNVEV (reference sequence). V dropped 7 bases and J dropped 8; count of bases not matched to a gene: 15. Here the CDR3 DNA reads TGTGCCAGCACCCACCGAGGCGGGGGGGCGATTCATGAGCAGTTCTTC. It yields the protein CASTHRGGGAIHEQFF.

This clonotype has at least ten counts. The chain carries TRBV7-3 and TRBJ1-6; 10 nucleotides align to TRBD1. CDR1 and CDR2 (germline): SGHTA, FQGTGA. The CDR3 is made up of 13 amino acids. V lost 5 bases and J lost 9; bases outside the gene matches: 1. DNA for the CDR3: TGTGCCAGCAGCCGGGACAGGGGTTCACCCCTCCACTTT. Its protein is CASSRDRGSPLHF.

This chain uses TRBV15 with TRBJ2-1, with 8 bases aligning to TRBD1. The CDR3 is made up of 16 amino acids. Germline CDR1 reads LNHNV; CDR2 reads YYDKDF (reference sequence). Trimming cost V 3 bases and J 8 bases; bases outside gene matches: 12. The CDR3 region has the DNA TGTGCCACCAGCAGGGGAACGACAGGGGTGAGGGATGAGCAGTTCTTC. It is translated as CATSRGTTGVRDEQFF.

The CDR3 loop reads CASSEYRSSSYEQYF. CDR3 in DNA: TGTGCCAGCAGTGAATACAGGTCCAGCTCCTACGAGCAGTACTTC. This chain uses TRBV2 with TRBJ2-7, with a weak D call TRBD1 (5 bases). Germline lookup yields CDR1 SNHLY and CDR2 FYNNEI. The length of the CDR3 is 15 residues. V was shortened by 2 bases and J by 0 bases, with 11 bases between the two germline ends.